The 16 T cell receptor beta chains below come from one sample, sequenced in a study of CD8 T cells in ankylosing spondylitis. TCRdb called the 5' RACE reads again in MiXCR, with one record for every CDR3 protein. The sample carries about 180,000 distinct CDR3 sequences, roughly 10% recorded once. Sequencing was carried out using blood, either unsorted or a sorted T cell fraction (not recorded which). The receptors originated from a female donor with ankylosing spondylitis or in good health (not recorded which).

This clonotype was seen ten or more times. The chain carries TRBV11-2 and TRBJ1-1, with a tentative D call TRBD1 (5 bases). Trimming took off 1 base at V and 1 base at J, with 10 bases between the two ends. Germline CDR1 reads SGHAT; CDR2 reads FQNNGV. The CDR3 loop spans 15 amino acids. The CDR3 loop is CASSLGQGSNTEAFF. The CDR3 DNA is TGTGCCAGCAGCTTAGGTCAGGGTTCGAACACTGAAGCTTTCTTT. The whole variable domain, filled in from reference TRBV11-2 and TRBJ1-1, reads EAGVAQSPRYKIIEKRQSVAFWCNPISGHATLYWYQQILGQGPKLLIQFQNNGVVDDSQLPKDRFSAERLKGVDSTLKIQPAKLEDSAVYLCASSLGQGSNTEAFFGQGTRLTVV.

This clonotype has only a few counts. The gene calls are TRBV9 and TRBJ2-7; 10 bases match TRBD2. Germline assignment: CDR1 SGDLS and CDR2 YYNGEE. The CDR3 is made up of 15 amino acids. The ends lost 0 bases at V and 6 bases at J; junction bases unmatched: 6. CDR3: CASSVGEREGSEQYF. CDR3 in DNA: TGTGCCAGCAGCGTAGGGGAGCGGGAGGGGTCCGAGCAGTACTTC.

This clonotype was picked up a small number of times. The J gene is TRBJ1-1, the V gene TRBV5-5; TRBD1 agrees at 8 bases. CDR1 is SGHKS, CDR2 YYEKEE, per germline (reference sequence). The CDR3 runs to 14 residues. Trimming cost V 4 bases and J 4 bases; bases outside gene matches: 6. CDR3 loop: CASSGTGGGTEAFF. CDR3 DNA: TGTGCCAGCAGCGGCACAGGGGGTGGCACTGAAGCTTTCTTT.

This clonotype was seen ten or more times. The chain uses TRBV7-9 and TRBJ2-3; 7 bases are a match to TRBD2. The trim removed 5 bases at V and 2 bases at J, leaving 4 bases unmatched. Germline values: CDR1 SEHNR, CDR2 FQNEAQ (reference sequence). The CDR3 sequence is 14 residues long. CDR3: CASSGLVDTDTQYF. CDR3 sequence (DNA): TGTGCCAGCAGCGGACTAGTCGACACAGATACGCAGTATTTT.

The chain combines TRBV2 with TRBJ1-5; the D is unclear. Trimming pared 11 bases from V and 2 bases from J, leaving 13 bases between. Germline CDR1 and CDR2: SNHLY and FYNNEI. The CDR3 sequence is 13 residues long. CDR3 protein: CAVEGYGNQPQHF. In DNA, the CDR3 is TGTGCCGTAGAAGGATATGGCAATCAGCCCCAGCATTTT.

This clonotype has just a few counts. V usage is TRBV12-3 or TRBV12-4 and J usage is TRBJ2-7; 15 positions match TRBD2. The CDR3 consists of 17 residues. V was clipped by 2 bases and J by 3 bases; unmatched bases: 5. The DNA for the CDR3 is TGTGCCAGCAGTTTATTGGGACTAGCGGGAGGTAGCTACGAGCAGTACTTC. This translates into CASSLLGLAGGSYEQYF.

This clonotype was recorded at least ten times. The V and J genes are TRBV24-1 and TRBJ1-1; D possibly corresponds to TRBD1 (5 bases). V was pared by 9 bases and J by 11 bases, with 15 bases between. Per germline, CDR1 KGHDR and CDR2 SFDVKD. The CDR3 is 11 amino acids. CDR3: CATEGDFGAFF. The CDR3 DNA is TGTGCCACCGAAGGGGATTTCGGGGCTTTCTTT.

At least ten counts were recorded for this clonotype. The rearrangement uses TRBV10-3 and TRBJ2-5, with 10 bases matching TRBD1. The V gene's germline CDR1 is ENHRY and CDR2 SYGVKD. The CDR3 is made up of 17 amino acids. Unmatched junction bases numbered 11, after V lost 3 bases and J lost 4 bases. The CDR3 nucleotides are TGTGCCATCAGTGAAATCCGGGACAGGGGTCCGAGAGAGACCCAGTACTTC. It codes for CAISEIRDRGPRETQYF.

This clonotype was detected a few times. The chain employs TRBV7-6 and TRBJ2-3; D gene unclear. Looked up from germline, CDR1 is SGHVS and CDR2 is FNYEAQ. CDR3 length: 13 residues. Trimming removed 5 bases from V and 2 bases from J, with 8 bases in between. The CDR3 region has the DNA TGTGCCAGCAGCCCGACCCTCACAGATACGCAGTATTTT. This codes for CASSPTLTDTQYF.

This clonotype has a handful of counts. The V and J genes are TRBV2 and TRBJ2-2; D is perhaps TRBD1 (7 bases). The germline V gene has CDR1 SNHLY and CDR2 FYNNEI. Between the trimmed V and J ends, which lost 1 base and 6 bases, there was a span of 15 bases. The CDR3 loop spans 16 amino acids. The CDR3 DNA sequence: TGTGCCAGCAGTGAAGTTTCAGGGGGGTCAGCCGGGGAGCTGTTTTTT. Encoded protein: CASSEVSGGSAGELFF.

The sample holds a few counts of this clonotype. The chain has TRBV7-6 and TRBJ2-7; D ambiguous. Germline CDR1 SGHVS, CDR2 FNYEAQ. CDR3 length equals 13 residues. Trimming stripped 5 bases from V and 2 bases from J, with 10 bases between. CDR3 sequence: CASSPRETYEQYF. The CDR3 region has the DNA TGTGCCAGCAGCCCCCGCGAGACCTACGAGCAGTACTTC.

This sequence joins TRBV19 and TRBJ2-1; the D gene is possibly TRBD2 (7 bases). CDR3 length: 15 residues. Germline V CDR1 and CDR2: LNHDA, SQIVND (reference sequence). V shed 7 bases and J shed 2 bases, with 15 bases lying between them. The CDR3 here is CASNQRGGTYNEQFF. The CDR3 DNA reads TGTGCCAGTAACCAAAGGGGGGGTACCTACAATGAGCAGTTCTTC.

This clonotype was counted only a few times. The V call is TRBV4-2, the J call TRBJ2-1; unclear D gene. The CDR3 covers 16 residues. CDR1 and CDR2 (germline): LGHNA, YNFKEQ. Trimming took 0 bases from V and 7 from J, leaving 16 bases between them. As DNA, the CDR3 is TGTGCCAGCAGCCAAGATCCACACCACCACCGTAATGAGCAGTTCTTC. This sequence encodes CASSQDPHHHRNEQFF.

Ten or more counts support this clonotype. The CDR3 spells CASSPGTSNQPQHF. CDR3 bases: TGTGCCAGCAGCCCTGGGACATCTAATCAGCCCCAGCATTTT. The chain has TRBV5-6 and TRBJ1-5; perhaps TRBD1 as D (6 bases). Trimming took off 4 bases at V and 4 bases at J, with 12 bases between the two ends. CDR3 length equals 14 residues. CDR1 and CDR2 from the germline V gene are SGHDT and YYEEEE.

This clonotype was counted ten times or more. This chain uses TRBV4-2 with TRBJ2-3; D is perhaps TRBD2 (6 bases). V was clipped by 3 bases and J by 4 bases, with 8 bases between them. Germline CDR1 and CDR2: LGHNA and YNFKEQ. The CDR3 length is 13 residues. The CDR3 DNA follows: TGTGCCAGCAGCCACGGAGGGGCAGATACGCAGTATTTT. It is translated as CASSHGGADTQYF.

The rearrangement links TRBV6-2 or TRBV6-3 to TRBJ2-1; no firm D call. The germline V gene encodes CDR1 MNHEY and CDR2 SVGEGT. V lost 0 bases and J 9 bases, leaving 6 bases between the germline ends. The CDR3 runs 12 residues. The CDR3 sequence is CASSYSISEQFF. Here the CDR3 DNA reads TGTGCCAGCAGTTACTCGATTAGTGAGCAGTTCTTC.